One and the same sample provided the 27 T cell receptor beta chains below, sequenced in a study of T cells in tuberculosis. The sample's time point: new active TB diagnosis, blood taken before or within 7 days of starting treatment. Only in-frame clones appear in the TCRdb table, and some are missing; sequencing was by immunoSEQ multiplex PCR. The sample has about 33,000 clones, under 95% seen once. The sequenced sample was PBMCs, obtained at tuberculosis diagnosis. Receptor source: an adult with tuberculosis. Some clones in this sample may be carry-over from other donors' samples.

The V call is TRBV4-2, the J call TRBJ2-5; 9 nucleotides line up with TRBD1. With V trimmed by 10 bases and J by 7 bases, 22 bases remained unmatched. Germline CDR1 reads LGHNA; CDR2 reads YNFKEQ. This CDR3 spans 17 amino acids. CDR3 bases: TGTGCCAATCGGACAGGGGCCGGGTTGGGCTCCAAAGGGACCCAGTACTTC. It translates to CANRTGAGLGSKGTQYF.

The chain uses TRBV5-1 and TRBJ1-2; TRBD1 is a possible D gene (5 bases). Looked up from germline, CDR1 is SGHRS and CDR2 is YFSETQ. Trimming pared 0 bases from V and 0 bases from J, leaving 9 bases between. This CDR3 is 15 amino acids long. The CDR3 protein is CASSLDGGSNYGYTF. In DNA, the CDR3 is TGCGCCAGCAGCTTGGACGGGGGATCTAACTATGGCTACACCTTC.

The gene calls are TRBV6-5 and TRBJ1-5; D possibly corresponds to TRBD1 (5 bases). CDR1 and CDR2 (germline): MNHEY, SVGAGI. The CDR3 runs 14 residues. V was cut by 5 bases and J by 9 bases, with 17 bases left in between. The CDR3 DNA sequence: TGTGCCAGCAGTCCCGGGGGAGGTTTCGGGCCCCAGCATTTT. This sequence encodes CASSPGGGFGPQHF.

The table lists this clone with a count of one. The J gene is TRBJ2-2, the V gene TRBV9; TRBD2 might be the D (6 bases). V was clipped by 0 bases and J by 6 bases, with 12 bases between them. The CDR3 is made up of 15 amino acids. CDR1 and CDR2 (germline): SGDLS, YYNGEE. The CDR3 reads CASSVVGGWAGELFF. CDR3 in DNA: TGTGCCAGCAGCGTAGTTGGAGGGTGGGCCGGGGAGCTGTTTTTT. The entire variable domain, with the rest obtained from reference TRBV9 and TRBJ2-2, is as follows: DSGVTQTPKHLITATGQRVTLRCSPRSGDLSVYWYQQSLDQGLQFLIQYYNGEERAKGNILERFSAQQFPDLHSELNLSSLELGDSALYFCASSVVGGWAGELFFGEGSRLTVL.

The chain employs TRBV5-1 and TRBJ2-2, with D unclear. Germline V gene lookup returns CDR1 SGHRS and CDR2 YFSETQ. V lost 4 bases and J lost 7, with 8 bases in between. CDR3 length equals 12 residues. CDR3 in amino acids: CASSLSNGELFF. CDR3 DNA: TGCGCCAGCAGCCTTAGTAACGGGGAGCTGTTTTTT.

This chain uses TRBV6-5 with TRBJ1-1; 7 nucleotides line up with TRBD1. V gave up 5 bases and J gave up 4 bases; unmatched junction bases: 10. This CDR3 comprises 15 residues. Germline V CDR1 and CDR2: MNHEY, SVGAGI. The CDR3 sequence: CASSTLDRRSTEAFF. CDR3 in DNA: TGTGCCAGCAGTACCCTGGACAGGAGGAGCACTGAAGCTTTCTTT.

This chain links TRBV5-4 with TRBJ1-1, with D unresolved. This CDR3 has 15 residues. Trimming pared 1 base from V and 1 base from J, leaving 11 bases between. Germline V gene sequence: CDR1 SGHNT, CDR2 YYREEE (reference sequence). DNA for the CDR3: TGTGCCAGCAGCTTGAGGGAGAGGGAGAACACTGAAGCTTTCTTT. It is translated as CASSLRERENTEAFF.

The chain couples TRBV5-1 to TRBJ2-1; a weak D match, TRBD2 (5 bases). This CDR3 comprises 14 residues. The V gene's germline CDR1 is SGHRS and CDR2 YFSETQ. With 0 bases removed from V and 3 bases from J, the gap between germline ends came to 7 bases. CDR3 sequence (DNA): TGCGCCAGCAGCTTGGTGGGAGTCTACAATGAGCAGTTCTTC. Amino acid sequence: CASSLVGVYNEQFF.

The chain uses TRBV15 and TRBJ2-2; 9 nucleotides line up with TRBD2. The trim removed 0 bases at V and 7 bases at J, leaving 6 bases unmatched. The CDR3 sequence is 16 residues long. The germline V gene has CDR1 LNHNV and CDR2 YYDKDF (reference sequence). CDR3 coding DNA: TGTGCCACCAGCAGAGATAGGAGTAGCGGGGGCGGGGAGCTGTTTTTT. Encoded protein: CATSRDRSSGGGELFF.

The chain joins TRBV14 to TRBJ2-3; D is possibly TRBD1 (6 bases). This CDR3 has 17 residues. Trimming left V 4 bases short and J 2 bases short, with 19 bases between. Germline V gene lookup returns CDR1 SGHDN and CDR2 FVKESK. CDR3 in amino acids: CASSPWIPGAHTDTQYF. CDR3 DNA: TGTGCCAGCAGCCCCTGGATCCCAGGGGCCCACACAGATACGCAGTATTTT.

This clone was detected only once. The chain carries TRBV29-1 and TRBJ2-3; 15 bases line up with TRBD2. The CDR3 contains 17 residues. V shed 4 bases and J 6 bases; nucleotides not matched to a gene: 11. Germline-derived CDR1 and CDR2 are SQVTM and ANQGSEA. Written as DNA, the CDR3 is TGCAGCGTTGCTGGAGGACTAGCGGGGGGGCCGGTGGATACGCAGTATTTT. Translating gives CSVAGGLAGGPVDTQYF.

The chain couples TRBV7-8 to TRBJ1-2; 11 nucleotides match TRBD1. CDR3 size: 14 residues. Germline trimming cut 4 bases from V and 8 bases from J; bases unmatched to any gene: 6. Germline CDR1 reads SGHVS; CDR2 reads FQNEAQ. CDR3 in DNA: TGTGCCAGCAGCTCGGACAGGGGGCCGAGGGGCTACACCTTC. Protein product: CASSSDRGPRGYTF. Filled out from reference TRBV7-8 and TRBJ1-2, the complete variable domain reads GAGVSQSPRYKVAKRGQDVALRCDPISGHVSLFWYQQALGQGPEFLTYFQNEAQLDKSGLPSDRFFAERPEGSVSTLKIQRTQQEDSAVYLCASSSDRGPRGYTFGSGTRLTVV.

This chain connects TRBV11-2 to TRBJ2-7; maybe TRBD1 (5 bases). The ends were cut back, 8 bases at V and 4 bases at J, with 12 bases in the middle. The CDR3 runs 12 residues. The germline V gene has CDR1 SGHAT and CDR2 FQNNGV. The CDR3 bases are TGTGCCAGCTCCGGGCAGGGATACGAGCAGTACTTC. Amino acids: CASSGQGYEQYF.

The CDR3: CAWSVSGASTDTQYF. As DNA, the CDR3 is TGTGCCTGGAGTGTAAGTGGGGCTAGCACAGATACGCAGTATTTT. The chain is built from TRBV30 and TRBJ2-3; D possibly corresponds to TRBD1 (5 bases). Germline loops: CDR1 GTSNPN, CDR2 SVGIG (reference sequence). The CDR3 sequence is 15 residues long. V was shortened by 0 bases and J by 0 bases, with 10 bases between the two germline ends.

The chain combines TRBV9 with TRBJ2-3; TRBD1 is a possible D gene (6 bases). The V and J ends lost 3 bases and 0 bases respectively, with 11 bases between them. From germline, CDR1 is SGDLS and CDR2 YYNGEE. The length of the CDR3 is 15 residues. As DNA, the CDR3 is TGTGCCAGCAGCGCCGGGGACATCAGCACAGATACGCAGTATTTT. Encoded protein: CASSAGDISTDTQYF.

The chain has TRBV2 and TRBJ1-1; a weak D match, TRBD1 (5 bases). Germline V lookup: CDR1 SNHLY, CDR2 FYNNEI. V was cut by 1 base and J by 1 base, with 16 bases left in between. The CDR3 length is 17 residues. The CDR3 DNA sequence: TGTGCCAGCAGTGAAGGCGGAGGGTGGGGGAGGAACACTGAAGCTTTCTTT. Its protein product is CASSEGGGWGRNTEAFF.

A single count supports this clone. The V and J genes are TRBV5-1 and TRBJ2-7, with TRBD1 matching 9 bases. Germline CDR1 is SGHRS and CDR2 is YFSETQ. The length of the CDR3 is 17 residues. J was trimmed by 0 bases and V by 4 bases; bases with no gene match: 11. CDR3: CASSTPETGGLSYEQYF. The CDR3 DNA reads TGCGCCAGCAGCACCCCGGAGACAGGGGGACTCTCCTACGAGCAGTACTTC.

This clone occurred a few times. The genes are TRBV5-4 and TRBJ2-7; tentatively, D is TRBD1 (5 bases). CDR1 is SGHNT and CDR2 is YYREEE in the germline V gene (reference sequence). This CDR3 contains 13 residues. V was trimmed by 7 bases and J by 5 bases, leaving 16 bases between them. CDR3 loop: CASRRQGSDEQYF. As DNA, the CDR3 is TGTGCCAGCCGTAGGCAGGGTTCCGACGAGCAGTACTTC.

This clone came up once. The chain uses TRBV6-5 and TRBJ1-4; possibly TRBD1 for D (6 bases). V dropped 6 bases and J dropped 11 bases, with 19 bases sitting between them. The CDR3 extends over 14 amino acids. In germline, CDR1 is MNHEY, CDR2 SVGAGI. The CDR3 here is CASSSDRWGSKLFF. The DNA for the CDR3 is TGTGCCAGCAGCTCTGACAGGTGGGGGTCCAAACTGTTTTTT.

This sequence joins TRBV10-3 and TRBJ1-6; perhaps TRBD1 as D (6 bases). Deletions cut 4 bases from V and 7 bases from J, with 11 bases between. The CDR3 extends over 14 amino acids. Germline-derived CDR1 and CDR2 are ENHRY and SYGVKD. The CDR3 DNA follows: TGTGCCATCAGTGTGCAGGGGATAAATTCACCCCTCCACTTT. Its protein product is CAISVQGINSPLHF.

The V and J genes are TRBV27 and TRBJ2-2, with unresolved D. CDR1 MNHEY and CDR2 SMNVEV come from the germline V gene (reference sequence). The V and J ends lost 8 bases and 3 bases respectively, with 10 bases between them. This CDR3 region has 13 residues. The CDR3 loop reads CASGQRYTGELFF. CDR3 nucleotides: TGTGCCAGCGGTCAGAGGTACACCGGGGAGCTGTTTTTT.

The J gene is TRBJ2-1, the V gene TRBV30; 7 bases line up with TRBD2. CDR1 and CDR2 (germline): GTSNPN, SVGIG (reference sequence). The CDR3 length is 14 residues. V trimming: 4 bases; J trimming: 5 bases; junction bases outside the gene matches: 8. CDR3 in amino acids: CAWNFGGVHNEQFF. CDR3 DNA sequence: TGTGCCTGGAATTTTGGGGGGGTACACAATGAGCAGTTCTTC.

The gene calls are TRBV2 and TRBJ2-7; possibly TRBD1 for D (5 bases). There are 16 residues in the CDR3. V lost 0 bases, J lost 3 bases, and 15 bases lay in between. Germline assignment: CDR1 SNHLY and CDR2 FYNNEI. Here the CDR3 DNA reads TGTGCCAGCAGTGAAGCGCTGACCTTAGACAGCTACGAGCAGTACTTC. Translating it yields CASSEALTLDSYEQYF.

The chain couples TRBV11-2 to TRBJ1-1; a possible D gene is TRBD1 (5 bases). The CDR3 consists of 14 residues. Trimming took 3 bases from V and 0 from J, leaving 8 bases between them. The germline V gene has CDR1 SGHAT and CDR2 FQNNGV. CDR3 DNA: TGTGCCAGCAGCTTTCGACAGCTGAACACTGAAGCTTTCTTT. It specifies CASSFRQLNTEAFF.

This sequence joins TRBV6-5 and TRBJ1-3; D unclear. CDR1 is MNHEY and CDR2 is SVGAGI in the germline V gene. V was clipped by 0 bases and J by 1 base, with 7 bases between them. The CDR3 totals 15 residues. In DNA, the CDR3 is TGTGCCAGCAGTTACTCGAGGTTTTCTGGAAACACCATATATTTT. Amino acid sequence: CASSYSRFSGNTIYF.

The chain carries TRBV19 and TRBJ1-5, with 8 bases aligning to TRBD1. Germline assignment: CDR1 LNHDA and CDR2 SQIVND (reference sequence). V lost 9 bases to trimming and J lost 0 bases; unmatched junction nucleotides: 7. CDR3 length: 15 amino acids. The DNA of the CDR3 is TGTGCCAGCAAACAGGGGGTTTATAGCAATCAGCCCCAGCATTTT. The encoded protein is CASKQGVYSNQPQHF.

The chain recombines TRBV5-4 with TRBJ2-7, with 10 bases matching TRBD1. The germline V gene has CDR1 SGHNT and CDR2 YYREEE (reference sequence). Trimming removed 0 bases from V and 2 bases from J; junction bases left unmatched: 5. CDR3 length: 16 amino acids. The CDR3 loop reads CASSLAPGQGTYEQYF. CDR3 sequence (DNA): TGTGCCAGCAGCTTGGCCCCGGGACAGGGGACCTACGAGCAGTACTTC.